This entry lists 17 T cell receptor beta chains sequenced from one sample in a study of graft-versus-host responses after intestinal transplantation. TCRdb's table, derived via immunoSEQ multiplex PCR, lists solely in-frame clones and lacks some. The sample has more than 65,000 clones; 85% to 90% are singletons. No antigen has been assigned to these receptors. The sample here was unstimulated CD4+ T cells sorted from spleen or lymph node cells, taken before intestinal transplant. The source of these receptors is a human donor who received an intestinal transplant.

This chain's CDR3 is CATAGALPGQFGGYTF. The DNA for the CDR3 is TGTGCCACAGCGGGCGCCCTACCGGGACAGTTTGGTGGCTACACCTTC. The chain carries TRBV6-6 and TRBJ1-2, with 7 nucleotides matching TRBD1. CDR3 length equals 16 residues. V lost 10 bases and J lost 7; bases outside the gene matches: 21. Germline CDR1 MNHNY, CDR2 SVGAGI (reference sequence).

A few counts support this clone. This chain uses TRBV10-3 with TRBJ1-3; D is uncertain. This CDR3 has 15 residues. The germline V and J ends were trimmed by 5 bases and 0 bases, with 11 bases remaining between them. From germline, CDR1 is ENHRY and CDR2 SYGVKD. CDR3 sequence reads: CAISNGRDSGNTIYF. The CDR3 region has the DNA TGTGCCATCAGTAATGGACGGGACTCTGGAAACACCATATATTTT.

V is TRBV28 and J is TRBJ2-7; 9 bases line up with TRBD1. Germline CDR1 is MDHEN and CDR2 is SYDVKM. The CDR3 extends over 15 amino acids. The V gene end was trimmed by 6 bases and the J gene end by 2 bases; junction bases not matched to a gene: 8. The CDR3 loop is CASRPTGGRAYEQYF. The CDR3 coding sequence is TGTGCCAGCAGACCGACAGGGGGTAGGGCCTACGAGCAGTACTTC.

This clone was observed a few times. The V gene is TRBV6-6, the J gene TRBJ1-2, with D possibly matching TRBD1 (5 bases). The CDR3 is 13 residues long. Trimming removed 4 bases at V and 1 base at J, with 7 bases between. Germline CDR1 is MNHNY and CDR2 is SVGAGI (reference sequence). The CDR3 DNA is TGTGCCAGCAGTTTGACAGATAACTATGGCTACACCTTC. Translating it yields CASSLTDNYGYTF.

Written as DNA, the CDR3 is TGTGCCAGCAGTTCTTTCAATCAGCCCCAGCATTTT. This gives the protein CASSSFNQPQHF. The J gene is TRBJ1-5, the V gene TRBV28; the D is unclear. V was shortened by 4 bases and J by 3 bases, with 4 bases between the two germline ends. CDR1 is MDHEN, CDR2 SYDVKM, per germline. This CDR3 is built from 12 residues. Drawing the rest from reference TRBV28 and TRBJ1-5, the complete variable domain is DVKVTQSSRYLVKRTGEKVFLECVQDMDHENMFWYRQDPGLGLRLIYFSYDVKMKEKGDIPEGYSVSREKKERFSLILESASTNQTSMYLCASSSFNQPQHFGDGTRLSIL.

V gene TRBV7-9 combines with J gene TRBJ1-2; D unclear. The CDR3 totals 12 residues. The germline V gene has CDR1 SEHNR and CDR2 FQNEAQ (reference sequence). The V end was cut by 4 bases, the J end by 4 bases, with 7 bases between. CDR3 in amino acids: CASSYDTYGYTF. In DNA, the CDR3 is TGTGCCAGCAGCTACGACACCTATGGCTACACCTTC.

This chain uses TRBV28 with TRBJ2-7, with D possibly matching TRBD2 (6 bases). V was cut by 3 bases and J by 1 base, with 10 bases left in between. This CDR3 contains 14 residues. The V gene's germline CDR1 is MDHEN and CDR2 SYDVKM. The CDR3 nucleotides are TGTGCCAGCAGTTTTGCGGGGAGATCCTACGAGCAGTACTTC. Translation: CASSFAGRSYEQYF.

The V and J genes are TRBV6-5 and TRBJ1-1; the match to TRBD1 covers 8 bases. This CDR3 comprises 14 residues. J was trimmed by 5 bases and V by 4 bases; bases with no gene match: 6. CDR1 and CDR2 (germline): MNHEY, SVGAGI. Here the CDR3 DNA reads TGTGCCAGCAGTTCCGCCAGGGGGCAGACTGAAGCTTTCTTT. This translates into CASSSARGQTEAFF.

The CDR3 DNA sequence: TGTGCCAGCAGAGAATGGACAGGGGGCGTTAGCAATCAGCCCCAGCATTTT. Protein sequence: CASREWTGGVSNQPQHF. V gene TRBV28 combines with J gene TRBJ1-5, with 11 bases fitting TRBD1. V gave up 6 bases and J gave up 0 bases; unmatched junction bases: 7. This CDR3 contains 17 residues. The germline gives CDR1 MDHEN, CDR2 SYDVKM.

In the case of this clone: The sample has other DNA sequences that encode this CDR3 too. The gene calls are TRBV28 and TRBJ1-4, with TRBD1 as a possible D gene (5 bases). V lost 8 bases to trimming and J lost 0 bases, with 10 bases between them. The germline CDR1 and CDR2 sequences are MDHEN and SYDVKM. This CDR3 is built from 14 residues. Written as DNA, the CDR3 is TGTGCCAGCTCACTCAGGGCAACTAATGAAAAACTGTTTTTT. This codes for CASSLRATNEKLFF. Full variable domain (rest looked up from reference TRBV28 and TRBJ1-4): DVKVTQSSRYLVKRTGEKVFLECVQDMDHENMFWYRQDPGLGLRLIYFSYDVKMKEKGDIPEGYSVSREKKERFSLILESASTNQTSMYLCASSLRATNEKLFFGSGTQLSVL.

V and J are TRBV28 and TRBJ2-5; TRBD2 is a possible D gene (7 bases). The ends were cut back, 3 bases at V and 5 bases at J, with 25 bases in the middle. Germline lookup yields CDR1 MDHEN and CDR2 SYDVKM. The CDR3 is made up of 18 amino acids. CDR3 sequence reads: CASSFYSSRVKGGETQYF. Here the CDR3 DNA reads TGTGCCAGCAGTTTTTACTCCTCGAGGGTCAAGGGGGGGGAGACCCAGTACTTC.

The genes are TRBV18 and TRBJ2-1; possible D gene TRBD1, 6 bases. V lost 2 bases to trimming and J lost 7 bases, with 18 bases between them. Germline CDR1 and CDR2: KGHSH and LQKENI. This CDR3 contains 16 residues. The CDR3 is CASSPFTLQGRNEQFF. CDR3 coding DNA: TGTGCCAGCTCACCATTTACCCTGCAGGGGCGAAATGAGCAGTTCTTC. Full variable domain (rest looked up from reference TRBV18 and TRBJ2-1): NAGVMQNPRHLVRRRGQEARLRCSPMKGHSHVYWYRQLPEEGLKFMVYLQKENIIDESGMPKERFSAEFPKEGPSILRIQQVVRGDSAAYFCASSPFTLQGRNEQFFGPGTRLTVL.

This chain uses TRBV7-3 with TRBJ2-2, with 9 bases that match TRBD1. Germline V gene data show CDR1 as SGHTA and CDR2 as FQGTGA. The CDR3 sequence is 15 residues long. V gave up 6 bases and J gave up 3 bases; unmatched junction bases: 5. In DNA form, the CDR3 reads TGTGCCAGCAGGAGTACAGGGGGCCACACCGGGGAGCTGTTTTTT. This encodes CASRSTGGHTGELFF.

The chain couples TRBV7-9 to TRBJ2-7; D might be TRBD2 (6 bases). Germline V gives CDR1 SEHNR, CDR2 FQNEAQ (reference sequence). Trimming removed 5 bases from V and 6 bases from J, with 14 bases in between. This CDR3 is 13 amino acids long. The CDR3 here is CASSTQLASEQYF. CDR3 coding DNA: TGTGCCAGCAGCACCCAACTAGCTTCCGAGCAGTACTTC.

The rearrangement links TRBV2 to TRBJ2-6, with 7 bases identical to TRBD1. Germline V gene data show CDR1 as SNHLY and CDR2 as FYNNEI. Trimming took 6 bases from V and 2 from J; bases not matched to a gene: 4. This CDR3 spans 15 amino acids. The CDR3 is CASRKTGPGANVLTF. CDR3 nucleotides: TGTGCCAGCAGAAAGACAGGGCCTGGGGCCAACGTCCTGACTTTC.

The CDR3 protein is CATSRDLGTGGEQYF. DNA of the CDR3: TGTGCCACCAGCAGAGATCTCGGGACAGGTGGTGAGCAGTACTTC. The V and J genes are TRBV15 and TRBJ2-7, with 8 bases matching TRBD1. CDR1 and CDR2 (germline): LNHNV, YYDKDF (reference sequence). V was pared by 0 bases and J by 7 bases, with 8 bases of the junction left unmatched. There are 15 residues in the CDR3.

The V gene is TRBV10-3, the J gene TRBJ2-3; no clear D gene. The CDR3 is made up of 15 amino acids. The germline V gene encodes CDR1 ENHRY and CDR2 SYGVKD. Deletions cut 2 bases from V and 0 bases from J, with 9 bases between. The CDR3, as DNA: TGTGCCATCAGTGAGGCTGAGAGGAGCACAGATACGCAGTATTTT. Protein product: CAISEAERSTDTQYF.